A selection of T cell receptor beta chains follows, all from one sample in a study of cytomegalovirus exposure and HLA in healthy donors. Assay used: immunoSEQ multiplex PCR; TCRdb lists only in-frame clones, some missing. The table includes approximately 140,000 clones, around four fifths detected once. Sequenced sample: PBMCs. The receptors stem from a woman in her thirties in good health and CMV-seronegative. Both conserved end residues are part of each CDR3. D genes are given only for firm matches. The size entry is marked missing in some rows and otherwise reads once, few, many or a size class.

D gene: TRBD1
V gene: TRBV15
J gene: TRBJ2-1
clone size: .
CDR3 protein: CATSRKIKQGARLYNEQFF
CDR3 DNA: TGTGCCACCAGCAGGAAAATTAAACAGGGGGCGAGGCTCTACAATGAGCAGTTCTTC

D gene: TRBD2
V gene: TRBV5-4
J gene: TRBJ2-4
clone size: .
CDR3 protein: CASSGGGTEYF
CDR3 DNA: TGTGCCAGCAGCGGGGGAGGGACGGAGTACTTC

D gene: TRBD2
V gene: TRBV4-1
J gene: TRBJ2-5
clone size: few
CDR3 protein: CASSRRGGQETQYF
CDR3 DNA: TGCGCCAGCAGCCGCCGGGGGGGCCAAGAGACCCAGTACTTC

D gene: TRBD1
V gene: TRBV5-1
J gene: TRBJ2-2
clone size: .
CDR3 protein: CASSRTGEDTGELFF
CDR3 DNA: TGCGCCAGCAGCAGGACAGGGGAGGACACCGGGGAGCTGTTTTTT

D gene: .
V gene: TRBV6-4
J gene: TRBJ2-4
clone size: .
CDR3 protein: CASRPSKRNIQYF
CDR3 DNA: TGTGCCAGCAGACCCTCAAAGCGGAACATTCAGTACTTC

D gene: TRBD1
V gene: TRBV28
J gene: TRBJ1-6
clone size: .
CDR3 protein: CASSPGQGRSPLHF
CDR3 DNA: TGTGCCAGCAGTCCCGGACAGGGGCGTTCACCCCTCCACTTT

D gene: .
V gene: TRBV28
J gene: TRBJ2-7
clone size: .
CDR3 protein: CASSFWTVDYEQYF
CDR3 DNA: TGTGCCAGCAGTTTCTGGACAGTAGACTACGAGCAGTACTTC

D gene: .
V gene: TRBV7-6
J gene: TRBJ1-5
clone size: .
CDR3 protein: CASSLGVDQPQHF
CDR3 DNA: TGTGCCAGCAGCTTAGGAGTGGATCAGCCCCAGCATTTT

D gene: .
V gene: TRBV18
J gene: TRBJ2-3
clone size: .
CDR3 protein: CATRDSSTDTQYF
CDR3 DNA: TGTGCCACCAGGGACTCTAGCACAGATACGCAGTATTTT

D gene: .
V gene: TRBV10-2
J gene: TRBJ2-5
clone size: .
CDR3 protein: CASSESKGGRETQYF
CDR3 DNA: TGCGCCAGCAGTGAGTCAAAAGGGGGTAGAGAGACCCAGTACTTC

D gene: .
V gene: TRBV5-1
J gene: TRBJ2-2
clone size: .
CDR3 protein: CASSATGYTGELFF
CDR3 DNA: TGCGCCAGCAGCGCGACAGGCTACACCGGGGAGCTGTTTTTT

D gene: .
V gene: TRBV4-1
J gene: TRBJ1-3
clone size: few
CDR3 protein: CASSQDNSGNTIYF
CDR3 DNA: TGCGCCAGCAGCCAAGACAACTCTGGAAACACCATATATTTT

D gene: .
V gene: TRBV5-4
J gene: TRBJ2-1
clone size: .
CDR3 protein: CASSLEQHGEQFF
CDR3 DNA: TGTGCCAGCAGCTTGGAACAGCACGGTGAGCAGTTCTTC

D gene: .
V gene: TRBV5-1
J gene: TRBJ1-2
clone size: .
CDR3 protein: CASSPSSRDLGYTF
CDR3 DNA: TGCGCCAGCAGCCCCAGTTCTCGGGATCTGGGCTACACCTTC

D gene: .
V gene: TRBV19
J gene: TRBJ1-4
clone size: .
CDR3 protein: CASKSGSLDEKLFF
CDR3 DNA: TGTGCCAGTAAATCAGGCAGCCTCGATGAAAAACTGTTTTTT

D gene: .
V gene: TRBV7-8
J gene: TRBJ1-6
clone size: .
CDR3 protein: CASSLRQRNSPLHF
CDR3 DNA: TGTGCCAGCAGCTTAAGACAGAGAAATTCACCCCTCCACTTT

D gene: TRBD2
V gene: TRBV15
J gene: TRBJ2-3
clone size: once
CDR3 protein: CATSSGIAGGKTSTDTQYF
CDR3 DNA: TGTGCCACCAGCAGTGGAATAGCGGGGGGAAAAACAAGCACAGATACGCAGTATTTT

D gene: .
V gene: TRBV6-1
J gene: TRBJ1-4
clone size: .
CDR3 protein: CASSAINWFGSLNEKLFF
CDR3 DNA: TGTGCCAGCAGTGCCATCAACTGGTTCGGGTCACTTAATGAAAAACTGTTTTTT

D gene: TRBD2
V gene: TRBV5-1
J gene: TRBJ2-3
clone size: .
CDR3 protein: CASSLDSAGGRTDTQYF
CDR3 DNA: TGCGCCAGCAGCTTGGATTCGGCGGGGGGACGGACAGATACGCAGTATTTT

D gene: .
V gene: TRBV5-4
J gene: TRBJ1-2
clone size: .
CDR3 protein: CASSPPHSRANYGYTF
CDR3 DNA: TGTGCCAGCAGCCCGCCCCACAGTCGAGCTAACTATGGCTACACCTTC

D gene: TRBD1
V gene: TRBV7-9
J gene: TRBJ2-4
clone size: .
CDR3 protein: CASSFGTGITNIQYF
CDR3 DNA: TGTGCCAGCAGCTTTGGGACAGGAATTACAAACATTCAGTACTTC

D gene: .
V gene: TRBV21-1
J gene: TRBJ1-5
clone size: .
CDR3 protein: CASSKIYLLGQSNQPQHF
CDR3 DNA: TGTGCCAGCAGCAAAATCTATCTACTTGGACAGAGCAATCAGCCCCAGCATTTT

D gene: TRBD2
V gene: TRBV27
J gene: TRBJ2-3
clone size: few
CDR3 protein: CASSLLGLAADTQYF
CDR3 DNA: TGTGCCAGCAGTTTATTGGGACTAGCAGCAGATACGCAGTATTTT

D gene: .
V gene: TRBV6-5
J gene: TRBJ2-7
clone size: .
CDR3 protein: CASSPVLTGSYEQYF
CDR3 DNA: TGTGCCAGCAGCCCGGTGCTCACGGGAAGTTACGAGCAGTACTTC

D gene: TRBD1
V gene: TRBV6-5
J gene: TRBJ1-1
clone size: few
CDR3 protein: CASSPRGQGNTEAFF
CDR3 DNA: TGTGCCAGCAGTCCCCGGGGACAGGGGAACACTGAAGCTTTCTTT

D gene: .
V gene: TRBV18
J gene: TRBJ2-7
clone size: .
CDR3 protein: CASSPYPGYEQYF
CDR3 DNA: TGTGCCAGCTCACCTTATCCCGGGTACGAGCAGTACTTC

D gene: .
V gene: TRBV19
J gene: TRBJ1-5
clone size: .
CDR3 protein: CASSSQAGAQPQHF
CDR3 DNA: TGTGCCAGTAGTTCCCAGGCAGGGGCCCAGCCCCAGCATTTT

D gene: .
V gene: TRBV19
J gene: TRBJ1-1
clone size: .
CDR3 protein: CASSIGVEGAEAFF
CDR3 DNA: TGTGCCAGTAGTATAGGTGTGGAGGGTGCTGAAGCTTTCTTT

D gene: .
V gene: TRBV9
J gene: TRBJ1-2
clone size: once
CDR3 protein: CASSVDWGPYGYTF
CDR3 DNA: TGTGCCAGCAGCGTAGATTGGGGCCCCTATGGCTACACCTTC

D gene: .
V gene: TRBV28
J gene: TRBJ1-6
clone size: .
CDR3 protein: CASKSLRGSSYNSPLHF
CDR3 DNA: TGTGCCAGCAAGAGCCTGCGGGGGAGCTCCTATAATTCACCCCTCCACTTT

D gene: .
V gene: TRBV7-3
J gene: TRBJ2-7
clone size: .
CDR3 protein: CASSVRTAYEQYF
CDR3 DNA: TGTGCCAGCAGCGTAAGGACAGCCTACGAGCAGTACTTC

D gene: .
V gene: TRBV7-9
J gene: TRBJ1-2
clone size: once
CDR3 protein: CASSLGIGGVNGYTF
CDR3 DNA: TGTGCCAGCAGCTTAGGGATTGGGGGGGTCAATGGCTACACCTTC

D gene: .
V gene: TRBV15
J gene: TRBJ1-5
clone size: .
CDR3 protein: CATSRDLGQPQHF
CDR3 DNA: TGTGCCACCAGCAGAGATCTCGGTCAGCCCCAGCATTTT

D gene: .
V gene: TRBV5-1
J gene: TRBJ2-3
clone size: .
CDR3 protein: CASSLASIVGDTDTQYF
CDR3 DNA: TGCGCCAGCAGCTTGGCCTCTATTGTAGGGGACACAGATACGCAGTATTTT

D gene: TRBD1
V gene: TRBV7-2
J gene: TRBJ2-7
clone size: .
CDR3 protein: CASSPRDSEQYF
CDR3 DNA: TGTGCCAGCAGCCCCCGGGACAGCGAGCAGTACTTC

D gene: TRBD1
V gene: TRBV28
J gene: TRBJ1-1
clone size: .
CDR3 protein: CASSSGQGDTEAFF
CDR3 DNA: TGTGCCAGCAGTTCGGGACAGGGGGACACTGAAGCTTTCTTT

D gene: TRBD1
V gene: TRBV5-1
J gene: TRBJ2-7
clone size: once
CDR3 protein: CASSSSGTGYEQYF
CDR3 DNA: TGCGCCAGCAGCTCTTCCGGGACAGGCTACGAGCAGTACTTC

D gene: .
V gene: TRBV27
J gene: TRBJ1-1
clone size: .
CDR3 protein: CASSLGIQGAAFF
CDR3 DNA: TGTGCCAGCAGTTTGGGTATACAGGGAGCAGCTTTCTTT

D gene: TRBD1
V gene: TRBV4-1
J gene: TRBJ1-6
clone size: .
CDR3 protein: CASSHPRGQGANNSPLHF
CDR3 DNA: TGCGCCAGCAGCCATCCCAGGGGACAGGGGGCAAATAATTCACCCCTCCACTTT

D gene: .
V gene: TRBV27
J gene: TRBJ1-1
clone size: .
CDR3 protein: CASSDGENTEAFF
CDR3 DNA: TGTGCCAGCAGTGACGGGGAGAACACTGAAGCTTTCTTT

D gene: .
V gene: TRBV5-8
J gene: TRBJ1-4
clone size: .
CDR3 protein: CASIHRVLNEKLFF
CDR3 DNA: TGTGCCAGCATCCACAGGGTGCTTAATGAAAAACTGTTTTTT

D gene: TRBD1
V gene: TRBV28
J gene: TRBJ1-3
clone size: few
CDR3 protein: CASSNRGAAFGNTIYF
CDR3 DNA: TGTGCCAGCAGTAACAGGGGTGCTGCGTTCGGAAACACCATATATTTT

D gene: TRBD1
V gene: TRBV6-1
J gene: TRBJ2-7
clone size: .
CDR3 protein: CASSGTGTGDNEQYF
CDR3 DNA: TGTGCCAGCAGTGGTACCGGGACAGGCGACAACGAGCAGTACTTC

D gene: .
V gene: TRBV19
J gene: TRBJ1-2
clone size: .
CDR3 protein: CASSGRAVGNYGYTF
CDR3 DNA: TGTGCCAGTAGTGGCAGGGCCGTCGGGAACTATGGCTACACCTTC

D gene: .
V gene: TRBV7-9
J gene: TRBJ2-1
clone size: .
CDR3 protein: CASSSIQGRNYNEQFF
CDR3 DNA: TGTGCCAGCAGTTCAATACAGGGTCGGAACTACAATGAGCAGTTCTTC

D gene: .
V gene: TRBV6-5
J gene: TRBJ1-3
clone size: .
CDR3 protein: CASSRSTGNTIYF
CDR3 DNA: TGTGCCAGCAGTCGATCTACCGGAAACACCATATATTTT

D gene: .
V gene: TRBV7-9
J gene: TRBJ2-2
clone size: .
CDR3 protein: CASSLSGRETGELFF
CDR3 DNA: TGTGCCAGCAGCCTGTCAGGCCGGGAGACCGGGGAGCTGTTTTTT

D gene: .
V gene: TRBV7-9
J gene: TRBJ1-2
clone size: .
CDR3 protein: CASSLSAGEGYGYTF
CDR3 DNA: TGTGCCAGCAGCTTATCGGCAGGGGAAGGCTATGGCTACACCTTC

D gene: .
V gene: TRBV19
J gene: TRBJ1-5
clone size: .
CDR3 protein: CASSTLNQPQHF
CDR3 DNA: TGTGCCAGTAGTACTCTTAATCAGCCCCAGCATTTT

D gene: TRBD1
V gene: TRBV7-9
J gene: TRBJ2-7
clone size: .
CDR3 protein: CASSLGLRQGVDEQYF
CDR3 DNA: TGTGCCAGCAGCTTAGGGCTGAGACAGGGAGTCGACGAGCAGTACTTC